This entry lists 11 T cell receptor beta chains sequenced from one sample in a study of blood T cell repertoires in COVID-19. This table comes from immunoSEQ multiplex PCR, and its TCRdb copy is limited to in-frame clones, with some not included. The sample has roughly 110,000 clones; 80% to 85% are singletons. The sequenced material came from peripheral blood. The receptors come from a human donor in a cohort sampled during active COVID-19.

V and J are TRBV6-5 and TRBJ2-7, with TRBD2 as a possible D gene (7 bases). V was clipped by 7 bases and J by 6 bases, with 16 bases between them. Germline CDR1 reads MNHEY; CDR2 reads SVGAGI. There are 13 residues in the CDR3. CDR3 sequence: CASTQGSGTEQYF. In nucleotides, the CDR3 is TGTGCCAGCACCCAGGGGAGCGGGACCGAGCAGTACTTC.

J is TRBJ2-5 and V is TRBV5-1; no firm D call. CDR1 and CDR2 from the germline V gene are SGHRS and YFSETQ. This CDR3 has 13 residues. V dropped 4 bases and J dropped 0 bases, with 7 bases sitting between them. CDR3 coding DNA: TGCGCCAGCAGCCCCGGTCACCAAGAGACCCAGTACTTC. Its translation is CASSPGHQETQYF.

The V gene is TRBV4-1, the J gene TRBJ2-5; D is possibly TRBD1 (7 bases). The length of the CDR3 is 13 residues. Germline lookup yields CDR1 MGHRA and CDR2 YSYEKL. Trimming pared 1 base from V and 7 bases from J, leaving 10 bases between. CDR3 region: CASSQGQGGTQYF. DNA of the CDR3: TGCGCCAGCAGCCAAGGACAGGGAGGGACCCAGTACTTC.

J is TRBJ2-1 and V is TRBV19, with D perhaps matching TRBD2 (6 bases). Germline V gives CDR1 LNHDA, CDR2 SQIVND (reference sequence). V lost 10 bases and J lost 7, with 17 bases in between. The CDR3 extends over 13 amino acids. CDR3 in DNA: TGTGCCACCGGGCGGGCTGCGGGGAATGAGCAGTTCTTC. Encoded protein: CATGRAAGNEQFF.

The V and J genes are TRBV6-5 and TRBJ1-1; perhaps TRBD1 as D (5 bases). In germline, CDR1 is MNHEY, CDR2 SVGAGI. CDR3 length equals 14 residues. The ends were cut back, 0 bases at V and 6 bases at J, with 11 bases in the middle. CDR3 coding DNA: TGTGCCAGCAGTTACTCAGGGGCAGTATCTGAAGCTTTCTTT. Its translation is CASSYSGAVSEAFF.

The V call is TRBV7-2, the J call TRBJ2-3; possibly TRBD2 for D (5 bases). CDR3 size: 16 residues. CDR1 SGHTA and CDR2 FQGNSA come from the germline V gene. Trimming stripped 6 bases from V and 0 bases from J, with 16 bases between. Here the CDR3 reads CASSYSGGGSTDTQYF. The DNA of the CDR3 is TGTGCCAGCAGTTACTCGGGTGGCGGGAGCACAGATACGCAGTATTTT.

The J gene is TRBJ2-7, the V gene TRBV12-3 or TRBV12-4; D is unresolved. The CDR3 totals 13 residues. V was shortened by 3 bases and J by 2 bases, with 8 bases between the two germline ends. Here the CDR3 DNA reads TGTGCCAGCAGTTTGGCAGGTCCCTACGAGCAGTACTTC. It encodes CASSLAGPYEQYF.

V gene TRBV6-5 combines with J gene TRBJ2-7, with D tentatively TRBD1 (5 bases). The germline V gene encodes CDR1 MNHEY and CDR2 SVGAGI. Trimming removed 2 bases from V and 2 bases from J, with 10 bases in between. This CDR3 comprises 14 residues. In DNA, the CDR3 is TGTGCCAGCAGTTACACGCAGGGTCCCTACGAGCAGTACTTC. Its protein is CASSYTQGPYEQYF.

This clone was counted only a few times. The genes are TRBV29-1 and TRBJ2-7, with TRBD1 matching 8 bases. V dropped 6 bases and J dropped 6; count of bases not matched to a gene: 10. CDR1 is SQVTM and CDR2 is ANQGSEA in the germline V gene. This CDR3 contains 13 residues. CDR3 residues: CSVKTGEVGEQYV. The DNA of the CDR3 is TGCAGCGTAAAGACAGGGGAAGTGGGCGAGCAGTACGTC.

This clone came up once. The chain joins TRBV5-5 to TRBJ1-2; D unclear. The germline gives CDR1 SGHKS, CDR2 YYEKEE (reference sequence). The CDR3 is 16 amino acids. V shed 1 base and J shed 0 bases, with 13 bases lying between them. CDR3 loop: CASSLFGVGTNYGYTF. The CDR3 DNA follows: TGTGCCAGCAGCTTGTTCGGGGTCGGGACTAACTATGGCTACACCTTC.

The chain combines TRBV11-2 with TRBJ2-7; TRBD2 matches 11 bases. The CDR3 is 16 amino acids. The J segment lost 2 bases and the V segment lost 4 bases, leaving 7 bases of the junction unmatched. Looked up from germline, CDR1 is SGHAT and CDR2 is FQNNGV. The CDR3 region has the DNA TGTGCCAGCAGCTCGCTAGGGACTAGCGGTCCCTACGAGCAGTACTTC. It is translated as CASSSLGTSGPYEQYF.